These 17 T cell receptor beta chains originate from one sample sequenced in a study of blood T cell repertoires in COVID-19. Sequencing used immunoSEQ multiplex PCR; TCRdb keeps in-frame clones, though not all of them. Of 120,000 to 150,000 clones listed, roughly 86% were seen once; the top ten hold about 3.4%. The sample consisted of PBMCs or T cells enriched from blood (not recorded which). These receptors were obtained from a woman in her 50s with acute COVID-19.

The chain joins TRBV6-5 to TRBJ1-6; tentative D call: TRBD1 (6 bases). The ends were cut back, 4 bases at V and 14 bases at J, with 15 bases in the middle. CDR1 is MNHEY, CDR2 SVGAGI, per germline. The CDR3 covers 13 residues. The CDR3 loop is CASSSRSGAALHF. In DNA form, the CDR3 reads TGTGCCAGCAGTTCCCGGTCAGGGGCGGCCCTCCACTTT.

J is TRBJ2-7 and V is TRBV9; 9 nucleotides match TRBD1. This CDR3 is 15 amino acids long. Germline assignment: CDR1 SGDLS and CDR2 YYNGEE. The junction had 4 bases not matched to a gene; V was cut back by 0 bases and J by 3 bases. CDR3 region: CASSVASDRGYEQYF. The CDR3 nucleotides are TGTGCCAGCAGCGTAGCTTCGGACAGGGGCTACGAGCAGTACTTC.

The chain recombines TRBV10-3 with TRBJ1-3; D is possibly TRBD1 (6 bases). The CDR3 runs 12 residues. V lost 7 bases, J lost 7 bases, and 11 bases lay in between. Germline V gene data show CDR1 as ENHRY and CDR2 as SYGVKD. The CDR3 nucleotides read TGTGCCATCACAGGGGATCGGAACACCATATATTTT. Its translation is CAITGDRNTIYF.

The sample holds a few counts of this clone. The chain has TRBV3-1 (or the pseudogene TRBV3-2) and TRBJ2-7, with D maybe TRBD2 (5 bases). Between the trimmed V and J ends, which lost 0 bases and 0 bases, there was a span of 6 bases. The CDR3 consists of 14 residues. In germline, CDR1 is LGHDT, CDR2 YNNKEL (reference sequence). The CDR3 here is CASSQDAGSYEQYF. Here the CDR3 DNA reads TGTGCCAGCAGCCAAGATGCGGGCTCCTACGAGCAGTACTTC.

This clone was counted a single time. This chain links TRBV15 with TRBJ2-5, with D possibly being TRBD2 (6 bases). Germline V gene data show CDR1 as LNHNV and CDR2 as YYDKDF (reference sequence). Trimming took 3 bases from V and 1 from J, leaving 15 bases between them. CDR3 length: 16 amino acids. The CDR3 DNA reads as TGTGCCACCAGCAGTTTGGGCCTAGCGTTCCAAGAGACCCAGTACTTC. As protein: CATSSLGLAFQETQYF.

This clone occurred once. The chain couples TRBV5-4 to TRBJ1-2; the D gene is possibly TRBD1 (5 bases). The V gene's germline CDR1 is SGHNT and CDR2 YYREEE (reference sequence). Trimming cost V 3 bases and J 4 bases, with 19 bases left between them. There are 16 residues in the CDR3. The CDR3 is CASSSNWAGSGYGYTF. In nucleotides, the CDR3 is TGTGCCAGCAGCTCTAACTGGGCAGGGTCGGGCTATGGCTACACCTTC. Full variable domain (remainder filled in from reference TRBV5-4 and TRBJ1-2): ETGVTQSPTHLIKTRGQQVTLRCSSQSGHNTVSWYQQALGQGPQFIFQYYREEENGRGNFPPRFSGLQFPNYSSELNVNALELDDSALYLCASSSNWAGSGYGYTFGSGTRLTVV.

The chain links TRBV6-1 to TRBJ1-5; D gene uncertain. Trimming took off 2 bases at V and 3 bases at J, with 11 bases between the two ends. Germline values: CDR1 MNHNS, CDR2 SASEGT. CDR3 length: 15 amino acids. The CDR3 sequence is CASSELSNTNQPQHF. CDR3 in DNA: TGTGCCAGCAGTGAACTTAGCAATACCAATCAGCCCCAGCATTTT.

The chain uses TRBV2 and TRBJ2-1; D is ambiguous. The V end was cut by 2 bases, the J end by 15 bases, with 14 bases between. The CDR3 consists of 12 residues. The V gene's germline CDR1 is SNHLY and CDR2 FYNNEI. In DNA form, the CDR3 reads TGTGCCAGCAGTGAAAGCCTTATCTATGCGTTCTTC. Amino acid sequence: CASSESLIYAFF. Combining the CDR3 with reference TRBV2 and TRBJ2-1 gives the whole variable domain EPEVTQTPSHQVTQMGQEVILRCVPISNHLYFYWYRQILGQKVEFLVSFYNNEISEKSEIFDDQFSVERPDGSNFTLKIRSTKLEDSAMYFCASSESLIYAFFGPGTRLTVL.

This rearrangement joins TRBV3-1 (or the pseudogene TRBV3-2) to TRBJ2-7; TRBD2 matches at 10 bases. The CDR3 is made up of 14 amino acids. The V and J ends lost 4 bases and 8 bases, in that order; junction bases with no gene match: 8. Germline loops: CDR1 LGHDT, CDR2 YNNKEL (reference sequence). The DNA for the CDR3 is TGTGCCAGCAGCCTCTCCGGGACTAGCGAACAGCAGTACTTC. This translates into CASSLSGTSEQQYF.

J is TRBJ2-3 and V is TRBV7-9, with a tentative D call TRBD2 (5 bases). The CDR3 has 14 residues. Trimming removed 4 bases at V and 6 bases at J, with 14 bases between. CDR1 and CDR2 (germline): SEHNR, FQNEAQ (reference sequence). This chain's CDR3 is CASSSGRSGDTQYF. CDR3 nucleotide sequence: TGTGCCAGCAGCTCGGGGAGATCGGGGGATACGCAGTATTTT.

The chain couples TRBV7-9 to TRBJ1-1, with TRBD1 matching over 8 bases. This CDR3 spans 16 amino acids. The trim removed 5 bases at V and 2 bases at J, leaving 10 bases unmatched. Germline values: CDR1 SEHNR, CDR2 FQNEAQ (reference sequence). In DNA, the CDR3 is TGTGCCAGCAGCCCGGGGACAGGTGGGGGAAACACTGAAGCTTTCTTT. Translated, it gives CASSPGTGGGNTEAFF.

The chain links TRBV27 to TRBJ2-1, with 8 bases aligning to TRBD1. This CDR3 region has 17 residues. V trimming: 4 bases; J trimming: 4 bases; junction bases outside the gene matches: 12. Germline CDR1 MNHEY, CDR2 SMNVEV (reference sequence). In nucleotides, the CDR3 is TGTGCCAGCAGTTCCCAGACTCGACAGGGGTTATACAATGAGCAGTTCTTC. It is translated as CASSSQTRQGLYNEQFF.

This clone was seen ten or more times. The chain recombines TRBV4-1 with TRBJ2-5; the match to TRBD2 covers 8 bases. Germline CDR1 and CDR2: MGHRA and YSYEKL. The CDR3 sequence is 14 residues long. V lost 9 bases and J lost 0; bases outside the gene matches: 6. CDR3 residues: CASRRREDQETQYF. Here the CDR3 DNA reads TGCGCCAGTAGGAGGCGGGAGGACCAAGAGACCCAGTACTTC.

This chain joins TRBV7-2 and TRBJ1-5; D remains ambiguous. The V gene lost 5 bases and the J gene lost 0 bases, with 8 bases spanning the gap. The V gene's germline CDR1 is SGHTA and CDR2 FQGNSA. The CDR3 is 14 residues long. CDR3 nucleotides: TGTGCCAGCAGCCAGGCAGGTAGCAATCAGCCCCAGCATTTT. Translating gives CASSQAGSNQPQHF.

The chain employs TRBV4-3 and TRBJ2-1; TRBD2 is a possible D gene (6 bases). Germline lookup yields CDR1 LGHNA and CDR2 YSLEER. V was cut by 1 base and J by 5 bases, with 18 bases left in between. The length of the CDR3 is 17 residues. CDR3 region: CASSQGGPGDKDNEQFF. CDR3 nucleotide sequence: TGCGCCAGCAGCCAAGGGGGCCCGGGGGATAAGGACAATGAGCAGTTCTTC.

The chain combines TRBV12-3 or TRBV12-4 with TRBJ1-3, with unresolved D. The V and J ends lost 4 bases and 4 bases respectively, with 8 bases between them. The CDR3 is 13 residues long. The CDR3 loop reads CASSSDWGNTIYF. The CDR3 bases are TGTGCCAGCAGTTCGGACTGGGGAAACACCATATATTTT.

J is TRBJ1-5 and V is TRBV6-1; D unclear. Trimming took off 3 bases at V and 8 bases at J, with 11 bases between the two ends. The CDR3 runs to 13 residues. Germline V gives CDR1 MNHNS, CDR2 SASEGT. CDR3: CASSDSAFEPQHF. As DNA, the CDR3 is TGTGCCAGCAGTGACAGCGCTTTTGAGCCCCAGCATTTT.